Each of the 13 T cell receptor beta chains below was sequenced from the same sample in a study of blood T cell repertoires in COVID-19. Profiled with immunoSEQ multiplex PCR; TCRdb holds only in-frame clones, not every one. The table records roughly 56,000 clones, roughly 90% of them present only once. The source material was peripheral blood. The receptors were gathered from a human donor in a cohort sampled during active COVID-19.

This chain connects TRBV11-2 to TRBJ1-5; D gene unclear. The V and J ends lost 0 bases and 4 bases respectively, with 10 bases between them. CDR3 length equals 15 residues. Per the germline V gene, CDR1 is SGHAT and CDR2 is FQNNGV. CDR3 sequence reads: CASSLDGQMNQPQHF. The CDR3 region has the DNA TGTGCCAGCAGCTTAGATGGTCAGATGAATCAGCCCCAGCATTTT. Full variable domain (outside the CDR3, taken from reference TRBV11-2 and TRBJ1-5): EAGVAQSPRYKIIEKRQSVAFWCNPISGHATLYWYQQILGQGPKLLIQFQNNGVVDDSQLPKDRFSAERLKGVDSTLKIQPAKLEDSAVYLCASSLDGQMNQPQHFGDGTRLSIL.

The rearrangement links TRBV27 to TRBJ1-2; 8 bases map to TRBD1. Looked up from germline, CDR1 is MNHEY and CDR2 is SMNVEV (reference sequence). The CDR3 length is 14 residues. The V and J ends lost 3 bases and 5 bases, in that order; junction bases with no gene match: 5. CDR3 loop: CASSFAGGGYGYTF. As DNA, the CDR3 is TGTGCCAGCAGTTTTGCAGGGGGCGGGTATGGCTACACCTTC.

By sample share, this clone is medium-sized. The rearrangement joins TRBV6-5 to TRBJ2-7; TRBD1 aligns across 8 bases. V was clipped by 6 bases and J by 2 bases; unmatched bases: 6. The CDR3 covers 14 residues. Germline assignment: CDR1 MNHEY and CDR2 SVGAGI. CDR3 protein: CASSVGQGTYEQYF. The CDR3 DNA follows: TGTGCCAGCAGCGTAGGACAGGGCACCTACGAGCAGTACTTC.

The rearrangement links TRBV7-2 to TRBJ2-7, with D perhaps matching TRBD1 (5 bases). The CDR3 totals 15 residues. Trimming cost V 5 bases and J 0 bases, with 14 bases left between them. The germline V gene has CDR1 SGHTA and CDR2 FQGNSA. Here the CDR3 reads CASSIDRPYSYEQYF. CDR3 DNA sequence: TGTGCCAGCAGCATAGACAGACCTTACTCCTACGAGCAGTACTTC.

The chain combines TRBV7-9 with TRBJ1-5; TRBD1 might be the D (6 bases). Per the germline V gene, CDR1 is SEHNR and CDR2 is FQNEAQ (reference sequence). The V end lost 2 bases, the J end lost 0 bases, and 14 bases lay between the germline ends. This CDR3 comprises 17 residues. CDR3: CASSLWQGRHSNQPQHF. In DNA, the CDR3 is TGTGCCAGCAGCTTATGGCAGGGGCGGCATAGCAATCAGCCCCAGCATTTT.

This chain uses TRBV3-1 (or the pseudogene TRBV3-2) with TRBJ1-5, with 7 bases identical to TRBD1. CDR1 is LGHDT, CDR2 YNNKEL, per germline (reference sequence). The CDR3 length is 19 residues. V dropped 0 bases and J dropped 1; count of bases not matched to a gene: 12. CDR3 coding DNA: TGTGCCAGCAGCCAAGAAGGGGGCGCCGGTGGTAGGAGCAATCAGCCCCAGCATTTT. Its translation: CASSQEGGAGGRSNQPQHF.

The J gene is TRBJ2-5, the V gene TRBV9; no definite D call. CDR3 length: 14 residues. The V end lost 3 bases, the J end lost 7 bases, and 16 bases lay between the germline ends. Germline CDR1 and CDR2: SGDLS and YYNGEE. The CDR3 sequence: CASSASPFHGTQYF. The CDR3 DNA sequence: TGTGCCAGCAGCGCGTCCCCCTTCCACGGGACCCAGTACTTC.

This chain connects TRBV4-2 to TRBJ2-1, with 8 nucleotides matching TRBD2. The V gene end was trimmed by 4 bases and the J gene end by 6 bases; junction bases not matched to a gene: 8. This CDR3 has 15 residues. Germline assignment: CDR1 LGHNA and CDR2 YNFKEQ. This CDR3 is CASSPPGLGSNEQFF. In nucleotides, the CDR3 is TGTGCCAGCAGCCCGCCGGGACTAGGATCCAATGAGCAGTTCTTC.

The chain employs TRBV5-1 and TRBJ1-5, with 9 bases fitting TRBD1. The CDR3 spans 15 residues. V dropped 3 bases and J dropped 6; count of bases not matched to a gene: 7. Germline CDR1 SGHRS, CDR2 YFSETQ. The CDR3 region is CASSWGTGKGQPQHF. The DNA for the CDR3 is TGCGCCAGCAGCTGGGGGACAGGGAAGGGTCAGCCCCAGCATTTT. The variable domain in full, with the rest retrieved from reference TRBV5-1 and TRBJ1-5, is KAGVTQTPRYLIKTRGQQVTLSCSPISGHRSVSWYQQTPGQGLQFLFEYFSETQRNKGNFPGRFSGRQFSNSRSEMNVSTLELGDSALYLCASSWGTGKGQPQHFGDGTRLSIL.

The rearrangement links TRBV7-8 to TRBJ2-2, with D possibly being TRBD2 (6 bases). Trimming removed 3 bases from V and 6 bases from J, with 20 bases in between. The germline CDR1 and CDR2 sequences are SGHVS and FQNEAQ. This CDR3 is 17 amino acids long. CDR3 amino acids: CASSFRGTGEAAGELFF. The CDR3 coding sequence is TGTGCCAGCAGCTTTCGTGGGACTGGGGAGGCGGCCGGGGAGCTGTTTTTT.

This clone turned up a few times. The CDR3 loop reads CASSFSGGYEQYF. The CDR3 DNA reads as TGTGCCAGCAGCTTCAGCGGGGGGTACGAGCAGTACTTC. The chain carries TRBV6-2 or TRBV6-3 and TRBJ2-7; 9 positions agree with TRBD2. Germline V gene sequence: CDR1 MNHEY, CDR2 SVGEGT. The CDR3 has 13 residues. The trim removed 6 bases at V and 4 bases at J, leaving 4 bases unmatched.

The V and J genes are TRBV4-1 and TRBJ2-3; possibly TRBD2 for D (6 bases). CDR3 length: 17 residues. Germline V gene lookup returns CDR1 MGHRA and CDR2 YSYEKL. V was shortened by 1 base and J by 1 base, with 15 bases between the two germline ends. CDR3 bases: TGCGCCAGCAGCCAAGCCTCGACTAGATTCGGCACAGATACGCAGTATTTT. It is translated as CASSQASTRFGTDTQYF.

The chain carries TRBV27 and TRBJ2-4; D perhaps matches TRBD1 (6 bases). This CDR3 region has 16 residues. Germline lookup yields CDR1 MNHEY and CDR2 SMNVEV (reference sequence). Trimming left V 6 bases short and J 0 bases short, with 15 bases between. CDR3 sequence (DNA): TGTGCCAGCAGGGGGGCAGGGAGACTAGCCAAAAACATTCAGTACTTC. Translation gives CASRGAGRLAKNIQYF.